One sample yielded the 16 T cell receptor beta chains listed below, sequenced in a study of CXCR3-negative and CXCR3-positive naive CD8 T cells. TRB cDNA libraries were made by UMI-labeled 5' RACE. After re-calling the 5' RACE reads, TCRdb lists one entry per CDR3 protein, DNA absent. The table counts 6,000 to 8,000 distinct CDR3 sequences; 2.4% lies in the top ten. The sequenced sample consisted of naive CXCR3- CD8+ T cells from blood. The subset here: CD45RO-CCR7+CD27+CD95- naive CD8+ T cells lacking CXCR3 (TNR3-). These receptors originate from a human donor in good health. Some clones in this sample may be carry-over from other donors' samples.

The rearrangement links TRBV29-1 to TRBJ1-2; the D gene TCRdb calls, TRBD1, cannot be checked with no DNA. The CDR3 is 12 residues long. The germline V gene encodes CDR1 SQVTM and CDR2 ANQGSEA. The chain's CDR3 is CSAEKGARGYTF.

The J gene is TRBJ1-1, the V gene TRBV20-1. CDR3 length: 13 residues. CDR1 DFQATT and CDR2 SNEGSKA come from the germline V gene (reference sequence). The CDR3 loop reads CSARDRMNTEAFF.

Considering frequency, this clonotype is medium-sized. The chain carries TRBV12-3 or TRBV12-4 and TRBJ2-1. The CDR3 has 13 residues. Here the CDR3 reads CASRDSSYNEQFF.

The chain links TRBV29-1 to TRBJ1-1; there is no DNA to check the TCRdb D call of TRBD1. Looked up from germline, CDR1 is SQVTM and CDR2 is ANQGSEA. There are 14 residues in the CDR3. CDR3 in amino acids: CSFTGDTKNTEAFF.

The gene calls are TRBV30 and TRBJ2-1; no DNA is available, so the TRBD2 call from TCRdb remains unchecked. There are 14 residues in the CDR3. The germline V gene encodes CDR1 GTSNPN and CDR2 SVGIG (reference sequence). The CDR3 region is CAWRGLANYNEQFF.

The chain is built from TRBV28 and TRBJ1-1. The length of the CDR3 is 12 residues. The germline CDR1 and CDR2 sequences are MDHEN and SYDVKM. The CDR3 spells CASSRSAPEAFF.

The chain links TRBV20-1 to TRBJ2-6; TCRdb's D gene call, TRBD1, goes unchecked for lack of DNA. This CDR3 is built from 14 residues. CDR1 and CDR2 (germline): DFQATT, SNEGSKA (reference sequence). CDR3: CSAATGAGANVLTF.

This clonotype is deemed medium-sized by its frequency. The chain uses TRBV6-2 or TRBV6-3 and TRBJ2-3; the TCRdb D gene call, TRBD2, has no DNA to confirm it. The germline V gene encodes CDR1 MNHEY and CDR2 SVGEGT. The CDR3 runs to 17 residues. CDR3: CASTKRTRAGSTDTQYF.

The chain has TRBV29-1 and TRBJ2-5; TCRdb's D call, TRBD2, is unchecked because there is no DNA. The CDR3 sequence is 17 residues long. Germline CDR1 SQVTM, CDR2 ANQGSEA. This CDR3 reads CSVEPGLAGGPEETQYF.

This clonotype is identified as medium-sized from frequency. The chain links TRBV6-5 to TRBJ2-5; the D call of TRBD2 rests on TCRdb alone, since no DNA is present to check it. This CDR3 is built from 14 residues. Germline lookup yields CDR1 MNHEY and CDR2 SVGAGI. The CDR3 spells CASRALGIRETQYF.

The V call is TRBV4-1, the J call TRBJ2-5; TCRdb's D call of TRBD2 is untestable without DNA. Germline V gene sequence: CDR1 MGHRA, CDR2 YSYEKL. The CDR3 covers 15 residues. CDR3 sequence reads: CASSQDGLNQETQYF.

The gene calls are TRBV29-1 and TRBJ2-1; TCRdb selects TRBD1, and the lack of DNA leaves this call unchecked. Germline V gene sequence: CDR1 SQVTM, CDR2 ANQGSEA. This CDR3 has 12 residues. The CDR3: CSVETGLGEQLF.

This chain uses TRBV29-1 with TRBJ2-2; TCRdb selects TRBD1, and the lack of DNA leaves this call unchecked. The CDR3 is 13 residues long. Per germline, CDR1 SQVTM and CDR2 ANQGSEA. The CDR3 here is CSAETANTGELFF.

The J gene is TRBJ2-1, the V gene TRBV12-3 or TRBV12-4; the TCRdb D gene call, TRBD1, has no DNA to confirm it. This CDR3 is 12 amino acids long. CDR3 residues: CASSLVGGEQFF.

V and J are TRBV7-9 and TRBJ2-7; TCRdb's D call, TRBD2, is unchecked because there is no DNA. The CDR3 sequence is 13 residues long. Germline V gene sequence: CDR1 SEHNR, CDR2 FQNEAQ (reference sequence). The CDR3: CASSHLVLYEQYF. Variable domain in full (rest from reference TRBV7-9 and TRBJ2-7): DTGVSQNPRHKITKRGQNVTFRCDPISEHNRLYWYRQTLGQGPEFLTYFQNEAQLEKSRLLSDRFSAERPKGSFSTLEIQRTEQGDSAMYLCASSHLVLYEQYFGPGTRLTVT.

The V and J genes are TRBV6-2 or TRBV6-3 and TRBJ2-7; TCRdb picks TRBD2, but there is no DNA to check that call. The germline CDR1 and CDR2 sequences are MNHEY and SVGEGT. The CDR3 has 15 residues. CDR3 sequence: CASSYDGEGPYEQYF.